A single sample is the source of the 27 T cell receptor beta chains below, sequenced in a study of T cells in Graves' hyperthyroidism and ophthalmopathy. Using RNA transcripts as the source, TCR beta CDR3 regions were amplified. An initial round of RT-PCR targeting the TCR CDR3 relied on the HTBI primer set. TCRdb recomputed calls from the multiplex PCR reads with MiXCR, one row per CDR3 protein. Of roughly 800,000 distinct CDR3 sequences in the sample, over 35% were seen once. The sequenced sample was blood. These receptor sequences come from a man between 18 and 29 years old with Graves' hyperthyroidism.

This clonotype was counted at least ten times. The CDR3 reads CASSTSAGSAETQYF. The CDR3 bases are TGTGCCAGCAGCACATCTGCAGGGTCAGCAGAGACCCAGTACTTC. This chain connects TRBV7-2 to TRBJ2-5, with a weak D call TRBD1 (5 bases). The CDR3 length is 15 residues. Trimming stripped 5 bases from V and 4 bases from J, with 17 bases between. Germline CDR1 reads SGHTA; CDR2 reads FQGNSA.

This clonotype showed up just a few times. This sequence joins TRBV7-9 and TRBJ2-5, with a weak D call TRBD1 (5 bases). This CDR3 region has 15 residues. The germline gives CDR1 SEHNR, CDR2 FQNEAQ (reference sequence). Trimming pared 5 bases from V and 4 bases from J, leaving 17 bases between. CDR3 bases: TGTGCCAGCAGCCAAGGGGCTGTAGACGTAGAGACCCAGTACTTC. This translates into CASSQGAVDVETQYF.

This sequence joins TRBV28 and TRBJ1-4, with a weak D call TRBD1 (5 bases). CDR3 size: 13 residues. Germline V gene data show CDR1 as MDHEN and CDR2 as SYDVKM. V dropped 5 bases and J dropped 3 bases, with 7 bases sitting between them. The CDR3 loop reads CASSGGSNEKLFF. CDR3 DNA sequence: TGTGCCAGCAGTGGGGGTTCTAATGAAAAACTGTTTTTT.

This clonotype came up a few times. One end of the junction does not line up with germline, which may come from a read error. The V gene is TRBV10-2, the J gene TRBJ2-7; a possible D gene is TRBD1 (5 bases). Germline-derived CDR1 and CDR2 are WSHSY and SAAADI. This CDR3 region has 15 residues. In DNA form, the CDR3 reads TGTGCCAGCAGCCAAGAATGGCAGGGCGCCTACGAGCAGTACTTC. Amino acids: CASSQEWQGAYEQYF.

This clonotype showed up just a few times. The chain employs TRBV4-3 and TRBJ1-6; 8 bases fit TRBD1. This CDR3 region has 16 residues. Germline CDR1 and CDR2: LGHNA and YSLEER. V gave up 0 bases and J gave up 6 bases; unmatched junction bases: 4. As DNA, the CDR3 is TGCGCCAGCAGCCAAGATCCTGGACAGGGTAATTCACCCCTCCACTTT. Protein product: CASSQDPGQGNSPLHF.

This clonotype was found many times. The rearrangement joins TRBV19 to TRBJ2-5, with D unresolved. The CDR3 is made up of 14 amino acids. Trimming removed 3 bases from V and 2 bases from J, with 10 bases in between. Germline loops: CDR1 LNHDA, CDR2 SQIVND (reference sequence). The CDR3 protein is CASSITWTQETQYF. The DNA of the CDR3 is TGTGCCAGTAGTATTACGTGGACGCAAGAGACCCAGTACTTC.

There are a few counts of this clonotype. The CDR3 here is CASSLESGGDEQYF. The CDR3 nucleotides are TGTGCCAGCTCGTTGGAGAGCGGGGGCGACGAGCAGTACTTC. The chain employs TRBV13 and TRBJ2-7; 8 bases line up with TRBD2. Per germline, CDR1 PRHDT and CDR2 FYEKMQ (reference sequence). The CDR3 is 14 residues long. The V segment lost 8 bases and the J segment 5 bases; nucleotides outside the gene matches: 11.

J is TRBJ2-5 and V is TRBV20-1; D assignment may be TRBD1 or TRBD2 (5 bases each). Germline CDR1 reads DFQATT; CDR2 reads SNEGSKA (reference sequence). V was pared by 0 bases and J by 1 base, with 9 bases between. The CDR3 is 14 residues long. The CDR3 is CSAREGRIQETQYF. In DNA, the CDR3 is TGCAGTGCTAGAGAGGGACGGATCCAAGAGACCCAGTACTTC.

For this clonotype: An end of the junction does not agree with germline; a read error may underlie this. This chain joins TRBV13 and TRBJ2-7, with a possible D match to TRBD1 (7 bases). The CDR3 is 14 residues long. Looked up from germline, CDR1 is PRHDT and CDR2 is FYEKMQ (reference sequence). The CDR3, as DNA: TGCGCCAGCAGCTTGAAGCAGGGGGGCTACGAGCAGTACTTC. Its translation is CASSLKQGGYEQYF.

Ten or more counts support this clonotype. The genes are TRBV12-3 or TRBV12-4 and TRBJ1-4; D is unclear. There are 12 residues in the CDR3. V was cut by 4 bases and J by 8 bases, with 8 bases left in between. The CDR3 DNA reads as TGTGCCAGCAGTTCTCGCGGGGAAAAACTGTTTTTT. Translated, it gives CASSSRGEKLFF.

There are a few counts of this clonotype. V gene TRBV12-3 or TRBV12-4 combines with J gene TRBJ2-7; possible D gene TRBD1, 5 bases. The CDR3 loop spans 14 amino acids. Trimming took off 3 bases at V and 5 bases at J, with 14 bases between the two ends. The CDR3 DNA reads TGTGCCAGCAGTTTGACAGCCCAGCAGGACGAGCAGTACTTC. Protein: CASSLTAQQDEQYF.

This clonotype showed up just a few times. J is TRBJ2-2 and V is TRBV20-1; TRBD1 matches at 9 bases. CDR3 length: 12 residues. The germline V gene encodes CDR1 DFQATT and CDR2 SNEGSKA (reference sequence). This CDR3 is CSADRGNGELFF. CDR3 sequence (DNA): TGCAGCGCGGACAGGGGTAACGGGGAGCTGTTTTTT.

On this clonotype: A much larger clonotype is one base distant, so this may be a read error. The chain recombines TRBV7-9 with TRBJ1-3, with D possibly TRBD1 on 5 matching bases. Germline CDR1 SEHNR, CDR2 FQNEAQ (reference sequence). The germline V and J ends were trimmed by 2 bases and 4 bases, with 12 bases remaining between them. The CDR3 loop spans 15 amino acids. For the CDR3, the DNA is TGTGCCAGCAGCTTAAGTGCCGGGGACGGAAACACCATATATTTT. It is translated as CASSLSAGDGNTIYF.

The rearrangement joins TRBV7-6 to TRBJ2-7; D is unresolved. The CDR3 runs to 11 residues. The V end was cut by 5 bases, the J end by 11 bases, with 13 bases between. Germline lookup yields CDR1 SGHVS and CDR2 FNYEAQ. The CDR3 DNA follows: TGTGCCAGCAGCCCCAGGTGGCTGGAGTACTTC. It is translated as CASSPRWLEYF.

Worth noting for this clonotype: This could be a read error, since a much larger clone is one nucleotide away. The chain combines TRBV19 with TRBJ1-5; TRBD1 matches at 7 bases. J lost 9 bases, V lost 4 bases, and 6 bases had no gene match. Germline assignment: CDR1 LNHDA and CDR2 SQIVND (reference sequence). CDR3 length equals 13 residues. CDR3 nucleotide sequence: TGTGCCAGTAGTACAGGGGGAAGACGGCCCCAGCATTTT. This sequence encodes CASSTGGRRPQHF.

CDR3: CASSMDIGGRSETQYF. The CDR3 bases are TGCGCCAGCAGCATGGACATTGGGGGAAGGTCAGAGACCCAGTACTTC. The V call is TRBV5-1, the J call TRBJ2-5; perhaps D is TRBD1 or TRBD2 (5 bases each). CDR1 is SGHRS, CDR2 YFSETQ, per germline. V lost 4 bases and J 4 bases, leaving 20 bases between the germline ends. The CDR3 is made up of 16 amino acids.

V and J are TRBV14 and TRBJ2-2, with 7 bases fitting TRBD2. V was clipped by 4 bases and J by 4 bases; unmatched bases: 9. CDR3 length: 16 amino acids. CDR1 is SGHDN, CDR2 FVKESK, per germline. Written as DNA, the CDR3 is TGTGCCAGCAGCCCCCTCACTAGCGTTGGCACCGGGGAGCTGTTTTTT. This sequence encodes CASSPLTSVGTGELFF.

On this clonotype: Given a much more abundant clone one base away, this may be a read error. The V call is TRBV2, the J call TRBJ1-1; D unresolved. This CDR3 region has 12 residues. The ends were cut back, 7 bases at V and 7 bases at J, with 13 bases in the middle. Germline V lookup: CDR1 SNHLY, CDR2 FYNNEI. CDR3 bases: TGTGCCAGCATACAGACTGCCATTGAAGCTTTCTTT. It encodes CASIQTAIEAFF.

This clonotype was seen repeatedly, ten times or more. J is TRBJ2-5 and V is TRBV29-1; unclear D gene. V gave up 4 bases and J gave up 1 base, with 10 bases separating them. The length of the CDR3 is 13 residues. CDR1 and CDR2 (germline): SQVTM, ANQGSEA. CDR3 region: CSVVQAPQETQYF. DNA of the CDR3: TGCAGCGTTGTGCAGGCACCCCAAGAGACCCAGTACTTC.

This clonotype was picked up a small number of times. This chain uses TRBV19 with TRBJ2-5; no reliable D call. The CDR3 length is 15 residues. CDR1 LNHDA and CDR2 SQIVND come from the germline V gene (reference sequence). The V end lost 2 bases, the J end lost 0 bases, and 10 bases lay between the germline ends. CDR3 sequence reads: CASSIRHPYQETQYF. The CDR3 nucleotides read TGTGCCAGTAGTATACGACACCCGTACCAAGAGACCCAGTACTTC.

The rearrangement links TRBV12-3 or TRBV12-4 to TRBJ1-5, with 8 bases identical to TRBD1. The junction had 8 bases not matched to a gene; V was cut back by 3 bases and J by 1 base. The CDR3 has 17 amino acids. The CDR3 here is CASSFGRGRGSNQPQHF. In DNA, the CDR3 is TGTGCCAGCAGTTTCGGCAGGGGGCGCGGGAGCAATCAGCCCCAGCATTTT.

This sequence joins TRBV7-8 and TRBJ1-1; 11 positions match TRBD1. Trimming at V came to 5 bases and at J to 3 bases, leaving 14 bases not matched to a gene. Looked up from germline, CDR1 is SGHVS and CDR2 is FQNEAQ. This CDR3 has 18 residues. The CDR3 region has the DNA TGTGCCAGCAGCCCAAATGGGAGGACAGGGGGCGCGGACACTGAAGCTTTCTTT. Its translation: CASSPNGRTGGADTEAFF.

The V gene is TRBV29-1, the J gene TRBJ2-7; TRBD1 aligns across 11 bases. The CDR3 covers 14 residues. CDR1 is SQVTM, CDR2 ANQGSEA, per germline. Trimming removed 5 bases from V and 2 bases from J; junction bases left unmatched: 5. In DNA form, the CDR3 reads TGCAGCGTTCACTTGGGACAGGGGGCCTACGAGCAGTACTTC. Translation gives CSVHLGQGAYEQYF.

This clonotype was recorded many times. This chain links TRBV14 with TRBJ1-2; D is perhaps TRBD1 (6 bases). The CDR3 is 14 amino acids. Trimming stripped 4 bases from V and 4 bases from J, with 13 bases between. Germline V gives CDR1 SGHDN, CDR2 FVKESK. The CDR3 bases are TGTGCCAGCAGCCTCGGACAGAACCTCTATGGCTACACCTTC. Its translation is CASSLGQNLYGYTF.

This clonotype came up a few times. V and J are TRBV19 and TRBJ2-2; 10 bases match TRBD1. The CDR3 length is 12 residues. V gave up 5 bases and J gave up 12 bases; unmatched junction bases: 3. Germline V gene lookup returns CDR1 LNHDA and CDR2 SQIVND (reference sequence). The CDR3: CASSPDRGQLFF. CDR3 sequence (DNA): TGTGCCAGTAGTCCCGACAGGGGGCAGCTGTTTTTT.

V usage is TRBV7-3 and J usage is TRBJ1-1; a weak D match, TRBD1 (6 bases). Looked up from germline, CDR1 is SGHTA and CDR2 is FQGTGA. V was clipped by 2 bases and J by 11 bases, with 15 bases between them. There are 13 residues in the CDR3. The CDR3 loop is CASSLWPGQLAFF. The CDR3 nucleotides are TGTGCCAGCAGCTTATGGCCTGGACAGCTGGCTTTCTTT.

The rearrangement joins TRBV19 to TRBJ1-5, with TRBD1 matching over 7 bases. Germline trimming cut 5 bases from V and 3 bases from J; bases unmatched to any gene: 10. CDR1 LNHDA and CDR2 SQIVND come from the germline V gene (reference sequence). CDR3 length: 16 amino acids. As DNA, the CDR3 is TGTGCCAGTAGTCCGACCCGGGACAGTTTCAATCAGCCCCAGCATTTT. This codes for CASSPTRDSFNQPQHF.